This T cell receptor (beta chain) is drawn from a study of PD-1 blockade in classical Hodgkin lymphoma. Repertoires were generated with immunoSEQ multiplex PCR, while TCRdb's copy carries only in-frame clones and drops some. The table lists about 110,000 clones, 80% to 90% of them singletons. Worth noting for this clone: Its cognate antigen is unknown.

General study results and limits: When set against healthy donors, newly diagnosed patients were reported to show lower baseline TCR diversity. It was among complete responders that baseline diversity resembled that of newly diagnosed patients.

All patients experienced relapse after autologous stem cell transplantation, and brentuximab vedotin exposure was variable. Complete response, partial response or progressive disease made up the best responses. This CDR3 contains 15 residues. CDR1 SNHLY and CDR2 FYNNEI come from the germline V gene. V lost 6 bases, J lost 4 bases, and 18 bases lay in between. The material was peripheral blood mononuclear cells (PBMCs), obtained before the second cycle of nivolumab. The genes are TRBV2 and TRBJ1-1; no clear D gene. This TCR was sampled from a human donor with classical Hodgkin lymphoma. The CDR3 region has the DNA TGTGCCAGCAGCCTTCACGAGGCCTCGGGCACTGAAGCTTTCTTT. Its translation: CASSLHEASGTEAFF.